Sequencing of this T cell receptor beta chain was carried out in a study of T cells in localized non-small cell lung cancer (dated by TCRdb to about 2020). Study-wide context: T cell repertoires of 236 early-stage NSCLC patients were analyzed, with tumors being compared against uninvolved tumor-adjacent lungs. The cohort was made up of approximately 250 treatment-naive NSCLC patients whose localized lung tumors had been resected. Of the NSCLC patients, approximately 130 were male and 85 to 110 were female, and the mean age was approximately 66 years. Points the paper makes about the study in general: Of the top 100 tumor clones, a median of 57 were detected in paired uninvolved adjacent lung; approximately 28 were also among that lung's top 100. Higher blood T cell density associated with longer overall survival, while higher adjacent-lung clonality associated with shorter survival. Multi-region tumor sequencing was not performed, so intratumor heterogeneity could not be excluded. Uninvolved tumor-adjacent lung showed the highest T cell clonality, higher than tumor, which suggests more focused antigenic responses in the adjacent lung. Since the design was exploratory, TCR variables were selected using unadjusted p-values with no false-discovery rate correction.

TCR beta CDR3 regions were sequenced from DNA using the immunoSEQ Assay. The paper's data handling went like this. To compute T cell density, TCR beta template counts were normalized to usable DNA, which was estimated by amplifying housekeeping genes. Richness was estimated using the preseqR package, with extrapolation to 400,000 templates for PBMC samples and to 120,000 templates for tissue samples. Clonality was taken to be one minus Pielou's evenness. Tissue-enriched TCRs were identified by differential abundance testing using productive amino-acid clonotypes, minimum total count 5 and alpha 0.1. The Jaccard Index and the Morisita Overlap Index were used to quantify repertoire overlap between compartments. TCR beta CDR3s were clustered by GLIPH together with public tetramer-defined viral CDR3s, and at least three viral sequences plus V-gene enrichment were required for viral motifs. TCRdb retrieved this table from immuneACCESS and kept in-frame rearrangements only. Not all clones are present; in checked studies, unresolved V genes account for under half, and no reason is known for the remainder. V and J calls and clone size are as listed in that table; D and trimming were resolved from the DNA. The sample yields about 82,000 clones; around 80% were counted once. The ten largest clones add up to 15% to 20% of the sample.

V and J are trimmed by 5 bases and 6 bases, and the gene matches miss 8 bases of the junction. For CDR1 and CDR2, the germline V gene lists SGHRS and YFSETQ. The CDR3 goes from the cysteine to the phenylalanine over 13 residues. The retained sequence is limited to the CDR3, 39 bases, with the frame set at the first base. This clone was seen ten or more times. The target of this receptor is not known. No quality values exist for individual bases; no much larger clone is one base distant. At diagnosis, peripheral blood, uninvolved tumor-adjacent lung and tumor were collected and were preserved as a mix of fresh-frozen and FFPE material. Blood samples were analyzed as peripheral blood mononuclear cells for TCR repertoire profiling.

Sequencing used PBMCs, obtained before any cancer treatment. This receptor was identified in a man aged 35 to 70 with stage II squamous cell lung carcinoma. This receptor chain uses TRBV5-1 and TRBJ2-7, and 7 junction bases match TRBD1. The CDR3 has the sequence CASRIQGMGEQYF. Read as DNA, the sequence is TGCGCCAGCAGAATACAGGGGATGGGCGAGCAGTACTTC.